This TCR beta chain was captured in a study of T cell responses to AZD1222 COVID-19 vaccine. Study-level findings and limits: Elevations in Spike-specific TCR breadth and depth followed administration of two AZD1222 doses. Reports indicate that nearly half of spike-specific TCRs are directed at unmutated variant regions.

Worth noting for this clone: The antigen remains unidentified.

TCRdb's copy holds only in-frame clones and misses some; the assay was immunoSEQ multiplex PCR. The sample has under 200,000 clones; just over 90% are singletons. The CDR3 totals 13 residues. Trimming removed 1 base at V and 7 bases at J, with 10 bases between. Germline V gene data show CDR1 as SEHNR and CDR2 as FQNEAQ (reference sequence). This chain links TRBV7-9 with TRBJ1-2; D uncertain. The sequence was collected from an adult who received the MenACWY meningococcal vaccine as a control. Here the sequenced sample was peripheral blood, taken 28 days after the second dose of the MenACWY control vaccine. CDR3 amino acids: CASSLDSLSGYTF. The CDR3 nucleotides are TGTGCCAGCAGCTTAGACAGCCTAAGTGGCTACACCTTC.